The clone carrying this TCR beta chain was counted between two and nine times. Enrolled during active infection, Seattle patients were then followed longitudinally. These data come from a study of blood T cell repertoires in COVID-19. Study overall: The analysed material was cDNA or gDNA that came from T cells, B-cell-depleted T cells, or PBMCs.

Sequencing used immunoSEQ multiplex PCR; TCRdb keeps in-frame clones, though not all of them. The sample lists fewer than 250,000 clones, roughly 84% occurring once. Sequenced material: peripheral blood. This clonotype was obtained from a woman older than 75 with COVID-19, enrolled during active disease.

In DNA form, the CDR3 reads TGTGCCAGCAGCTTGGGGTACAGGGGCACTGAAGCTTTCTTT. Its protein product is CASSLGYRGTEAFF. The chain couples TRBV5-6 to TRBJ1-1, with 7 bases identical to TRBD1. V was pared by 0 bases and J by 4 bases, with 3 bases of the junction left unmatched. The CDR3 is 14 amino acids. Germline V gene lookup returns CDR1 SGHDT and CDR2 YYEEEE.